One sample yielded the 27 T cell receptor beta chains listed below, sequenced in a study of T cells expressing NK-cell markers. Following a re-call of the 5' RACE reads, TCRdb has one entry per CDR3 protein and lacks DNA. Its clone listing holds 400,000 or so distinct CDR3 sequences. The material sequenced was blood T cells: a sorted CD56 or NKG2C T cell subset, CD4+ or CD8+ T cells, or bulk PBMC T cells (not recorded which). The receptors come from a woman in her 50s in good health.

The rearrangement joins TRBV4-1 to TRBJ2-1; TCRdb's assignment of TRBD1 cannot be checked, as there is no DNA. The CDR3 runs 16 residues. Germline CDR1 MGHRA, CDR2 YSYEKL. The CDR3 sequence: CASSIPSQAPYNEQFF.

The chain joins TRBV4-1 to TRBJ1-1. CDR3 length equals 15 residues. Germline lookup yields CDR1 MGHRA and CDR2 YSYEKL. The CDR3: CASSQDKHSNTEAFF.

CDR3 sequence reads: CASRGQAYYEQYF. The chain is built from TRBV12-3 or TRBV12-4 and TRBJ2-7; lacking DNA, the TRBD2 call made by TCRdb goes unchecked. The CDR3 sequence is 13 residues long.

The V and J genes are TRBV12-3 or TRBV12-4 and TRBJ2-7. The CDR3 spans 15 residues. CDR3 in amino acids: CASSLYGPTSYEQYF.

The V call is TRBV7-9, the J call TRBJ2-5; the D call of TRBD2 rests on TCRdb alone, since no DNA is present to check it. Germline CDR1 SEHNR, CDR2 FQNEAQ (reference sequence). The CDR3 is 13 amino acids. The CDR3: CASSAALDETQYF.

The chain is built from TRBV5-1 and TRBJ2-6. The V gene's germline CDR1 is SGHRS and CDR2 YFSETQ. This CDR3 spans 14 amino acids. This chain's CDR3 is CASNLAGGANVLTF.

The V gene is TRBV12-3 or TRBV12-4, the J gene TRBJ1-1; TCRdb outputs TRBD1, but without DNA this stays unchecked. The CDR3 sequence is 14 residues long. Here the CDR3 reads CASRLTGQNTEAFF.

CDR3 residues: CASSQAGLAGSYEQYF. The chain employs TRBV4-1 and TRBJ2-7; with no DNA, the TCRdb D assignment of TRBD2 cannot be verified. Germline CDR1 MGHRA, CDR2 YSYEKL. CDR3 length: 16 residues.

The genes are TRBV7-6 and TRBJ2-1; TCRdb's assignment of TRBD2 cannot be checked, as there is no DNA. The CDR3 is made up of 19 amino acids. Germline V lookup: CDR1 SGHVS, CDR2 FNYEAQ. CDR3: CASSLGGLAGNSAGNEQFF. Variable domain in full (rest from reference TRBV7-6 and TRBJ2-1): GAGVSQSPRYKVTKRGQDVALRCDPISGHVSLYWYRQALGQGPEFLTYFNYEAQQDKSGLPNDRFSAERPEGSISTLTIQRTEQRDSAMYRCASSLGGLAGNSAGNEQFFGPGTRLTVL.

The chain combines TRBV5-1 with TRBJ2-7; the D call from TCRdb, TRBD2, cannot be confirmed without DNA. This CDR3 has 15 residues. The germline gives CDR1 SGHRS, CDR2 YFSETQ. The CDR3 here is CASSQGLGLTHEQYF. Supplemented by reference TRBV5-1 and TRBJ2-7, the full variable domain reads KAGVTQTPRYLIKTRGQQVTLSCSPISGHRSVSWYQQTPGQGLQFLFEYFSETQRNKGNFPGRFSGRQFSNSRSEMNVSTLELGDSALYLCASSQGLGLTHEQYFGPGTRLTVT.

The chain employs TRBV12-3 or TRBV12-4 and TRBJ2-3. The CDR3 spans 12 residues. The CDR3 loop reads CASSYRPDTQYF.

The V call is TRBV10-3, the J call TRBJ2-3; with no DNA, the TCRdb D assignment of TRBD2 cannot be verified. The germline gives CDR1 ENHRY, CDR2 SYGVKD. The CDR3 consists of 16 residues. The CDR3: CATRPGTSKNTDTQYF.

The rearrangement joins TRBV12-3 or TRBV12-4 to TRBJ1-2; TCRdb selects TRBD1, and the lack of DNA leaves this call unchecked. This CDR3 comprises 12 residues. CDR3 loop: CASSSNPGGYTF.

The V and J genes are TRBV5-6 and TRBJ2-2; the D call from TCRdb, TRBD1, cannot be confirmed without DNA. From germline, CDR1 is SGHDT and CDR2 YYEEEE. The CDR3 is 15 amino acids. The CDR3 region is CASSLWSGAAGELFF.

The chain links TRBV5-1 to TRBJ2-7; TCRdb names TRBD1, which stays unverified in the absence of DNA. This CDR3 spans 15 amino acids. The V gene's germline CDR1 is SGHRS and CDR2 YFSETQ. The CDR3 loop is CASSLRQGIVQEQYF.

The chain is built from TRBV12-3 or TRBV12-4 and TRBJ2-6; TCRdb reports TRBD1, a call that lacks DNA to check it against. The CDR3 length is 17 residues. The CDR3 sequence is CASSALGGHSGANVLTF.

J is TRBJ2-5 and V is TRBV3-1. Germline lookup yields CDR1 LGHDT and CDR2 YNNKEL (reference sequence). This CDR3 region has 13 residues. The chain's CDR3 is CASSQRRIETQYF.

The chain combines TRBV5-1 with TRBJ2-1. The length of the CDR3 is 16 residues. The germline V gene encodes CDR1 SGHRS and CDR2 YFSETQ. This CDR3 is CASSRLTSASYNEQFF.

The chain employs TRBV27 and TRBJ1-4; TCRdb returns TRBD1, unconfirmable since there is no DNA. Germline V gene data show CDR1 as MNHEY and CDR2 as SMNVEV (reference sequence). The CDR3 runs to 15 residues. CDR3 sequence: CASSGWDRPNEKLFF.

The chain recombines TRBV29-1 with TRBJ2-5. CDR1 is SQVTM, CDR2 ANQGSEA, per germline. The CDR3 runs to 12 residues. The CDR3 reads CSVGRNQETQYF.

The rearrangement links TRBV5-6 to TRBJ2-3; with no DNA, the TCRdb D assignment of TRBD2 cannot be verified. This CDR3 comprises 15 residues. The germline V gene encodes CDR1 SGHDT and CDR2 YYEEEE. CDR3: CASSSGLAGIDTQYF.

The chain uses TRBV29-1 and TRBJ2-3; no DNA is available, so the TRBD1 call from TCRdb remains unchecked. Per the germline V gene, CDR1 is SQVTM and CDR2 is ANQGSEA. The CDR3 is made up of 13 amino acids. This CDR3 is CSGLQGGTDTQYF.

The rearrangement links TRBV12-3 or TRBV12-4 to TRBJ1-5; TCRdb's assignment of TRBD1 cannot be checked, as there is no DNA. The CDR3 has 16 residues. The CDR3 loop is CASSSETGVLDQPQHF.

The chain carries TRBV20-1 and TRBJ1-4; TCRdb lists TRBD1, though no DNA is available to test this call. Germline CDR1 DFQATT, CDR2 SNEGSKA (reference sequence). This CDR3 spans 13 amino acids. CDR3: CSALDRGNEKLFF.

The chain carries TRBV4-1 and TRBJ1-5. From germline, CDR1 is MGHRA and CDR2 YSYEKL. The CDR3 has 15 amino acids. This CDR3 is CASSPTVLAGQPQHF.

J is TRBJ2-7 and V is TRBV28; TCRdb's D gene call, TRBD1, goes unchecked for lack of DNA. The germline gives CDR1 MDHEN, CDR2 SYDVKM. The CDR3 totals 14 residues. CDR3 residues: CASRRISGAYEQYF.

CDR3 sequence: CASSQKTGRLNYGYTF. The chain joins TRBV14 to TRBJ1-2; TCRdb designates TRBD1, a call that cannot be tested without DNA. CDR1 is SGHDN and CDR2 is FVKESK in the germline V gene. The CDR3 loop spans 16 amino acids.